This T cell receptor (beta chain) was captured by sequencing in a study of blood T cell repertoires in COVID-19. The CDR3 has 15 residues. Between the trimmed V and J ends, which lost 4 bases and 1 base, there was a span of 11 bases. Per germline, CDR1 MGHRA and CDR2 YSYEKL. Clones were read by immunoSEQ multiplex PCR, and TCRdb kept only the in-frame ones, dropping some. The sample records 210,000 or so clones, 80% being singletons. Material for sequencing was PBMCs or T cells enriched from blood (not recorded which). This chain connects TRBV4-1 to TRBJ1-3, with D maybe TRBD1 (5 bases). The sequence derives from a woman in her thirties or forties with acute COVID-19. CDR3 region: CASSPLQGSGNTIYF. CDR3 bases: TGCGCCAGCAGCCCACTCCAGGGTTCTGGAAACACCATATATTTT.